What follows are 29 T cell receptor beta chains derived from one specimen sequenced in a study of T cell repertoires in cytomegalovirus infection. TCRdb reanalysed the reads using MiXCR and keeps one entry per CDR3 protein. The sample comprises a few hundred thousand distinct CDR3 sequences, about a sixth of which are singletons, and around 43% rests with the top ten. Sequences were obtained from CD8+ T cells from PBMCs. Receptor source: a human donor in good health (CMV status not recorded). Some clones in this sample may be carry-over from other donors' samples.

J is TRBJ1-1 and V is TRBV20-1; 9 positions agree with TRBD1. The V gene end was trimmed by 0 bases and the J gene end by 1 base; junction bases not matched to a gene: 9. From germline, CDR1 is DFQATT and CDR2 SNEGSKA (reference sequence). This CDR3 has 17 residues. CDR3 sequence reads: CSARDFRQGVGNTEAFF. The CDR3 DNA reads as TGCAGTGCTAGAGATTTTCGACAGGGGGTAGGGAACACTGAAGCTTTCTTT.

This clonotype appeared many times. V usage is TRBV4-1 and J usage is TRBJ1-1, with D possibly being TRBD1 (6 bases). Deletions cut 3 bases from V and 2 bases from J, with 13 bases between. This CDR3 region has 15 residues. Looked up from germline, CDR1 is MGHRA and CDR2 is YSYEKL. This chain's CDR3 is CASSHHTGPNTEAFF. The DNA for the CDR3 is TGCGCCAGCAGCCATCATACAGGGCCTAACACTGAAGCTTTCTTT.

In its sample, this clonotype was seen many times. The chain is built from TRBV23-1 and TRBJ1-2; no clear D gene. TRBV23-1 is an ORF, with its function uncertain. V was cut by 0 bases and J by 2 bases, with 13 bases left in between. The CDR3 runs to 16 residues. The CDR3 DNA is TGCGCCAGCAGTCAATCGTTAGAGGGTGGGAACTATGGCTACACCTTC. Amino acid sequence: CASSQSLEGGNYGYTF.

In nucleotides, the CDR3 is TGTGCCAGCAGGCACCGGGACAGGGTATTCTACAATGAGCAGTTCTTC. Protein sequence: CASRHRDRVFYNEQFF. The genes are TRBV6-6 and TRBJ2-1, with TRBD1 matching 9 bases. Trimming at V came to 6 bases and at J to 3 bases, leaving 9 bases not matched to a gene. The germline CDR1 and CDR2 sequences are MNHNY and SVGAGI (reference sequence). This CDR3 has 16 amino acids.

The chain joins TRBV14 to TRBJ2-3, with 7 bases matching TRBD1. Germline loops: CDR1 SGHDN, CDR2 FVKESK. The CDR3 totals 15 residues. V shed 5 bases, J shed 5 bases, and the junction held 10 bases outside the gene matches. In nucleotides, the CDR3 is TGTGCCAGCAGCGCCCGACAGGGTAGGGTAGATACGCAGTATTTT. It is translated as CASSARQGRVDTQYF. The whole variable domain, remainder taken from reference TRBV14 and TRBJ2-3, is EAGVTQFPSHSVIEKGQTVTLRCDPISGHDNLYWYRRVMGKEIKFLLHFVKESKQDESGMPNNRFLAERTGGTYSTLKVQPAELEDSGVYFCASSARQGRVDTQYFGPGTRLTVL.

This clonotype has a count of ten or more. The J gene is TRBJ1-1, the V gene TRBV28; D not resolved. Trimming stripped 6 bases from V and 2 bases from J, with 4 bases between. Germline loops: CDR1 MDHEN, CDR2 SYDVKM. CDR3 length: 11 amino acids. The CDR3 sequence is CASSFNTEAFF. The DNA of the CDR3 is TGTGCCAGCAGCTTTAACACTGAAGCTTTCTTT.

J is TRBJ2-3 and V is TRBV13, with no clear D. The germline gives CDR1 PRHDT, CDR2 FYEKMQ (reference sequence). V dropped 5 bases and J dropped 1 base, with 10 bases sitting between them. CDR3 size: 14 residues. The CDR3 sequence: CASSPTWGTDTQYF. The CDR3 bases are TGTGCCAGCAGCCCCACCTGGGGCACAGATACGCAGTATTTT.

This clonotype appeared a few times. The gene calls are TRBV12-3 or TRBV12-4 and TRBJ2-3; no clear D. The CDR3 loop spans 14 amino acids. Trimming pared 4 bases from V and 6 bases from J, leaving 14 bases between. The CDR3 bases are TGTGCCAGCAGTTCCTCTACAGTCCGGGATACGCAGTATTTT. The encoded protein is CASSSSTVRDTQYF.

This clonotype has just a few counts. The CDR3, as DNA: TGCAGTGCCAAACAGCCGGGACAGCACTACAATGAGCAGTTCTTC. Amino acids: CSAKQPGQHYNEQFF. The V gene is TRBV20-1, the J gene TRBJ2-1, with 7 bases identical to TRBD1. The germline V gene has CDR1 DFQATT and CDR2 SNEGSKA (reference sequence). This CDR3 spans 15 amino acids. Germline trimming cut 6 bases from V and 3 bases from J; bases unmatched to any gene: 11.

In nucleotides, the CDR3 is TGTGCCAGCAGTCCCTCGGCGACGCTCCCCGAGCAGTACTTC. Protein sequence: CASSPSATLPEQYF. This chain joins TRBV11-2 and TRBJ2-7; the D is unclear. Trimming cost V 6 bases and J 6 bases, with 18 bases left between them. The CDR3 consists of 14 residues. Germline V gene sequence: CDR1 SGHAT, CDR2 FQNNGV.

This clonotype was observed a few times. The V call is TRBV6-1, the J call TRBJ1-4, with 7 bases that match TRBD1. This CDR3 region has 19 residues. The J segment lost 0 bases and the V segment lost 5 bases, leaving 15 bases of the junction unmatched. Germline CDR1 and CDR2: MNHNS and SASEGT. CDR3 sequence reads: CASSLRTGSDIPTNEKLFF. The CDR3 nucleotides are TGTGCCAGCAGTCTTAGGACAGGCAGCGATATCCCAACTAATGAAAAACTGTTTTTT.

A note on this clonotype: This may come from a read error, since a much larger clone is one base off. V and J are TRBV7-2 and TRBJ2-1, with 12 bases matching TRBD2. Germline V gene lookup returns CDR1 SGHTA and CDR2 FQGNSA. The CDR3 contains 16 residues. CDR3: CASSTRLAGEVNERFF. DNA of the CDR3: TGTGCCAGCAGCACGCGACTAGCGGGGGAGGTAAATGAGCGGTTCTTC. Together with reference TRBV7-2 and TRBJ2-1, the CDR3 gives the full variable domain: GAGVSQSPSNKVTEKGKDVELRCDPISGHTALYWYRQSLGQGLEFLIYFQGNSAPDKSGLPSDRFSAERTGGSVSTLTIQRTQQEDSAVYLCASSTRLAGEVNERFFGPGTRLTVL.

This chain connects TRBV7-9 to TRBJ1-5; no reliable D call. The CDR3 length is 15 residues. V lost 2 bases and J 3 bases, leaving 11 bases between the germline ends. Germline CDR1 is SEHNR and CDR2 is FQNEAQ (reference sequence). CDR3 loop: CASSLTSGINQPQHF. The CDR3 nucleotides read TGTGCCAGCAGCTTAACGAGCGGTATCAATCAGCCCCAGCATTTT.

A few counts support this clonotype. The chain uses TRBV7-9 and TRBJ2-7, with unresolved D. CDR1 SEHNR and CDR2 FQNEAQ come from the germline V gene (reference sequence). CDR3 length: 12 amino acids. Trimming cost V 1 base and J 7 bases, with 8 bases left between them. The CDR3 DNA reads TGTGCCAGCAGCTTAGTACCTTGGGAGCAGTACTTC. This translates into CASSLVPWEQYF. Combining the CDR3 with reference TRBV7-9 and TRBJ2-7 gives the whole variable domain DTGVSQNPRHKITKRGQNVTFRCDPISEHNRLYWYRQTLGQGPEFLTYFQNEAQLEKSRLLSDRFSAERPKGSFSTLEIQRTEQGDSAMYLCASSLVPWEQYFGPGTRLTVT.

The rearrangement joins TRBV28 to TRBJ2-7, with a weak D call TRBD1 (6 bases). V was cut by 5 bases and J by 5 bases, with 16 bases left in between. This CDR3 has 14 residues. Germline CDR1 MDHEN, CDR2 SYDVKM. This chain's CDR3 is CASSLVDSPDEQYF. CDR3 DNA: TGTGCCAGCAGTCTCGTGGACAGTCCGGACGAGCAGTACTTC.

The CDR3: CSAREARTFHEQYF. CDR3 DNA: TGCAGTGCTAGAGAGGCTAGAACCTTTCACGAGCAGTACTTC. The chain couples TRBV20-1 to TRBJ2-7; unclear D gene. The CDR3 loop spans 14 amino acids. Trimming stripped 0 bases from V and 5 bases from J, with 14 bases between. Germline loops: CDR1 DFQATT, CDR2 SNEGSKA (reference sequence).

As DNA, the CDR3 is TGCAGCGTTGAGGGACAGGCGCCCTACGAGCAGTACTTC. Its translation: CSVEGQAPYEQYF. The chain has TRBV29-1 and TRBJ2-7, with 8 bases that match TRBD1. From germline, CDR1 is SQVTM and CDR2 ANQGSEA. Trimming removed 3 bases from V and 2 bases from J; junction bases left unmatched: 3. The CDR3 has 13 amino acids.

The V gene is TRBV7-4, the J gene TRBJ2-7; D is tentatively TRBD1 or TRBD2 (5 bases each). The CDR3 length is 14 residues. Trimming cost V 1 base and J 7 bases, with 14 bases left between them. Germline CDR1 is SGHVT and CDR2 is SQSDAQ. CDR3 DNA: TGTGCCAGCAGCTTAGTTGGGGGTTTGAGGGAGCAGTACTTC. It is translated as CASSLVGGLREQYF.

The V and J genes are TRBV10-3 and TRBJ1-3; no clear D gene. Trimming stripped 7 bases from V and 0 bases from J, with 16 bases between. The CDR3 spans 16 residues. Germline V CDR1 and CDR2: ENHRY, SYGVKD. The CDR3 is CAIIRTDKVSGNTIYF. In nucleotides, the CDR3 is TGTGCCATCATCCGGACGGATAAGGTCTCTGGAAACACCATATATTTT.

This clonotype showed up just a few times. The rearrangement joins TRBV5-6 to TRBJ2-3, with D possibly matching TRBD1 (6 bases). In germline, CDR1 is SGHDT, CDR2 YYEEEE. The CDR3 sequence is 16 residues long. The V and J ends lost 4 bases and 3 bases respectively, with 18 bases between them. CDR3 loop: CASSRGTATATDTQYF. Written as DNA, the CDR3 is TGTGCCAGCAGCAGGGGGACGGCGACTGCAACAGATACGCAGTATTTT.

This chain links TRBV11-2 with TRBJ2-1; 8 nucleotides line up with TRBD2. Germline-derived CDR1 and CDR2 are SGHAT and FQNNGV. The CDR3 spans 17 residues. V shed 0 bases, J shed 4 bases, and the junction held 8 bases outside the gene matches. The CDR3 nucleotides read TGTGCCAGCAGCTTAGATTTCCGGGGGGGCCTATACAATGAGCAGTTCTTC. Translation: CASSLDFRGGLYNEQFF. Full variable domain (remainder filled in from reference TRBV11-2 and TRBJ2-1): EAGVAQSPRYKIIEKRQSVAFWCNPISGHATLYWYQQILGQGPKLLIQFQNNGVVDDSQLPKDRFSAERLKGVDSTLKIQPAKLEDSAVYLCASSLDFRGGLYNEQFFGPGTRLTVL.

This clonotype has ten or more counts. The chain recombines TRBV7-8 with TRBJ2-5; 7 bases align to TRBD1. The ends lost 4 bases at V and 2 bases at J; junction bases unmatched: 7. The CDR3 sequence is 15 residues long. Germline CDR1 reads SGHVS; CDR2 reads FQNEAQ. Here the CDR3 DNA reads TGTGCCAGCAGCTCAGGGACAGTGCCACAAGAGACCCAGTACTTC. Protein: CASSSGTVPQETQYF.

This clonotype showed up many times. V usage is TRBV7-9 and J usage is TRBJ2-3; the D gene could be TRBD1 or TRBD2 (6 bases each). V was cut by 4 bases and J by 2 bases, with 16 bases left in between. The CDR3 spans 16 residues. Looked up from germline, CDR1 is SEHNR and CDR2 is FQNEAQ (reference sequence). The DNA for the CDR3 is TGTGCCAGCAGCTCAGAATTGTGGGGGGCCACAGATACGCAGTATTTT. Residues: CASSSELWGATDTQYF.

This clonotype was seen only a few times. This chain uses TRBV20-1 with TRBJ2-2, with D unclear. The V end lost 3 bases, the J end lost 4 bases, and 6 bases lay between the germline ends. This CDR3 comprises 12 residues. Germline-derived CDR1 and CDR2 are DFQATT and SNEGSKA (reference sequence). The chain's CDR3 is CSASHGTGELFF. The DNA for the CDR3 is TGCAGTGCTAGTCACGGCACCGGGGAGCTGTTTTTT.

The chain links TRBV19 to TRBJ2-3; 10 positions agree with TRBD1. This CDR3 contains 15 residues. Losses at the gene ends were 5 bases for V and 4 bases for J; bases not matched to a gene: 6. Germline CDR1 LNHDA, CDR2 SQIVND (reference sequence). In DNA form, the CDR3 reads TGTGCCAGTAGTTGGGACAGGGGACGACCAGATACGCAGTATTTT. This encodes CASSWDRGRPDTQYF. Combining the CDR3 with reference TRBV19 and TRBJ2-3 gives the whole variable domain DGGITQSPKYLFRKEGQNVTLSCEQNLNHDAMYWYRQDPGQGLRLIYYSQIVNDFQKGDIAEGYSVSREKKESFPLTVTSAQKNPTAFYLCASSWDRGRPDTQYFGPGTRLTVL.

Details on this clonotype: The CDR3 does not end in the conserved phenylalanine or tryptophan, so this is likely a read error. The rearrangement links TRBV28 to TRBJ2-3, with a possible D match to TRBD2 (5 bases). V was clipped by 3 bases and J by 0 bases, with 10 bases between them. CDR1 MDHEN and CDR2 SYDVKM come from the germline V gene. This CDR3 has 15 residues. The CDR3 sequence: CASSLGRTSTDTQYS. The CDR3 DNA reads TGTGCCAGCAGTTTGGGCAGGACTAGCACAGATACGCAGTATTCT.

This clonotype was observed a handful of times. This rearrangement joins TRBV7-9 to TRBJ1-1; maybe TRBD1 (5 bases). V was clipped by 5 bases and J by 4 bases, with 14 bases between them. The CDR3 runs to 14 residues. CDR1 is SEHNR, CDR2 FQNEAQ, per germline (reference sequence). CDR3 in amino acids: CASSTPGFSTEAFF. The CDR3, as DNA: TGTGCCAGCAGCACTCCAGGGTTTTCCACTGAAGCTTTCTTT.

This clonotype came up many times. The chain couples TRBV7-2 to TRBJ2-7, with 12 nucleotides matching TRBD2. Looked up from germline, CDR1 is SGHTA and CDR2 is FQGNSA. Losses at the gene ends were 0 bases for V and 1 base for J; bases not matched to a gene: 7. CDR3 length: 18 amino acids. Here the CDR3 reads CASSLALTSGGPSYEQYF. DNA of the CDR3: TGTGCCAGCAGCTTAGCGCTCACTAGCGGGGGGCCGTCCTACGAGCAGTACTTC.

This clonotype was seen a few times. The V call is TRBV29-1, the J call TRBJ2-4, with TRBD1 matching over 10 bases. There are 13 residues in the CDR3. With 7 bases clipped from V and 3 bases from J, the junction kept 3 bases outside the gene matches. Germline V gives CDR1 SQVTM, CDR2 ANQGSEA. CDR3 amino acids: CSGQGASKNIQYF. CDR3 bases: TGCAGCGGACAGGGGGCGAGCAAAAACATTCAGTACTTC.